This T cell receptor beta chain was profiled in a study of cytomegalovirus exposure and HLA in healthy donors. Study results and caveats: 16,951 TCR beta sequences were associated with HLA alleles at 0.05 false discovery rate in a later analysis.

The CDR3 extends over 12 amino acids. The germline V gene encodes CDR1 LNHDA and CDR2 SQIVND (reference sequence). V trimming: 4 bases; J trimming: 5 bases; junction bases outside the gene matches: 2. This clone was counted a few times. Antigen: not known. Use of 60 Vbeta and 13 Jbeta primers characterized the PCR. Sequenced by immunoSEQ multiplex PCR; TCRdb stores in-frame clones only, minus some. The sample shows 90,000 or so clones, 82% of them seen only once. V is TRBV19 and J is TRBJ2-7, with TRBD1 matching 7 bases. The receptor's source is a man aged 25-40 years in good health and CMV-seropositive. Sequenced input: PBMCs. CDR3 region: CASSRGQNEQYF. In DNA, the CDR3 is TGTGCCAGTAGTAGGGGACAGAACGAGCAGTACTTC.